This T cell receptor (beta chain) was captured in a study of T cell responses to AZD1222 COVID-19 vaccine. The CDR3 has 13 amino acids. CDR1 is SQVTM, CDR2 ANQGSEA, per germline. V was pared by 4 bases and J by 5 bases, with 12 bases between. Only in-frame clones appear in the TCRdb table, and some are missing; sequencing was by immunoSEQ multiplex PCR. The sample lists roughly 120,000 clones, 80% to 90% occurring once. Comment on this clone: Its matching antigen is unknown.

Whole-study findings and limits: There were mostly white British donors and more females than males, and clonal diversity was possibly underestimated. Vaccine-related CD4 TCRs covered spike, predominating at 160-218 and 743-854. No day 14 peak samples; only post-peak repertoires were characterized. Spike-specific TCR breadth and depth grew following two AZD1222 doses.

This specimen consisted of peripheral blood, obtained on day 0 of AZD1222 vaccination. The rearrangement uses TRBV29-1 and TRBJ1-5; TRBD1 is a possible D gene (5 bases). This sequence originates from an adult in good health. The CDR3 protein is CSVATGPHQPQHF. Here the CDR3 DNA reads TGCAGCGTTGCTACAGGCCCTCATCAGCCCCAGCATTTT. The full variable domain, its missing parts supplied by reference TRBV29-1 and TRBJ1-5, is SAVISQKPSRDICQRGTSLTIQCQVDSQVTMMFWYRQQPGQSLTLIATANQGSEATYESGFVIDKFPISRPNLTFSTLTVSNMSPEDSSIYLCSVATGPHQPQHFGDGTRLSIL.